These 6 T cell receptor beta chains share one sample of origin, sequenced in a study of regulatory T cells in long-lasting Graves disease. According to the study, TCR beta libraries were built with iRepertoire HTBI primers and CDR3-region Arm-PCR. One entry per CDR3 protein, called by TCRdb with MiXCR from the multiplex PCR reads. The sample carries roughly 610,000 distinct CDR3 sequences, around 16% recorded once. Time point specified: newly diagnosed GD, antithyroid drugs for less than 3 months. The TCR library was made from RNA extracted from PBMCs. Separately, the same data were catalogued under a study of T cells in Graves' hyperthyroidism and ophthalmopathy.

This specimen consisted of peripheral blood mononuclear cells (PBMCs), obtained at new diagnosis, from a patient treated with antithyroid drugs. These receptors originate from a man aged 18 to 29 with Graves disease.

V gene TRBV19 combines with J gene TRBJ1-1, with D maybe TRBD1 (6 bases). Germline lookup yields CDR1 LNHDA and CDR2 SQIVND (reference sequence). The V end was cut by 5 bases, the J end by 4 bases, with 14 bases between. The CDR3 runs to 14 residues. The CDR3, as DNA: TGTGCCAGTAGTTCTGCCGGGGGCGGCACTGAAGCTTTCTTT. Amino acid sequence: CASSSAGGGTEAFF.

This chain connects TRBV9 to TRBJ2-5; 9 nucleotides line up with TRBD2. The CDR3 sequence is 15 residues long. In germline, CDR1 is SGDLS, CDR2 YYNGEE. Unmatched junction bases numbered 8, after V lost 3 bases and J lost 5 bases. In nucleotides, the CDR3 is TGTGCCAGCAGCGAGGGTAGCGGGGGCGCGGAGACCCAGTACTTC. Its translation: CASSEGSGGAETQYF.

This clonotype was seen at least ten times. This chain links TRBV20-1 with TRBJ2-7, with 14 bases identical to TRBD2. CDR1 and CDR2 (germline): DFQATT, SNEGSKA (reference sequence). Germline trimming cut 3 bases from V and 5 bases from J; bases unmatched to any gene: 0. The CDR3 runs 13 residues. The CDR3 region is CSARGLAGDEQYF. Written as DNA, the CDR3 is TGCAGTGCTAGGGGACTAGCGGGAGACGAGCAGTACTTC.

This clonotype was seen only a few times. The chain employs TRBV19 and TRBJ1-1; D gene unclear. The V gene's germline CDR1 is LNHDA and CDR2 SQIVND (reference sequence). CDR3 size: 15 residues. Trimming stripped 3 bases from V and 3 bases from J, with 14 bases between. The CDR3, as DNA: TGTGCCAGTAGTATCATCTCCTCCAGGTACACTGAAGCTTTCTTT. Translated, it gives CASSIISSRYTEAFF. Filled out from reference TRBV19 and TRBJ1-1, the complete variable domain reads DGGITQSPKYLFRKEGQNVTLSCEQNLNHDAMYWYRQDPGQGLRLIYYSQIVNDFQKGDIAEGYSVSREKKESFPLTVTSAQKNPTAFYLCASSIISSRYTEAFFGQGTRLTVV.

At least ten counts were recorded for this clonotype. The CDR3 DNA is TGTGCCTCAGGGGGCAGCGCGAACACCGGGGAGCTGTTTTTT. As protein: CASGGSANTGELFF. The V and J genes are TRBV30 and TRBJ2-2; TRBD1 agrees at 8 bases. The CDR3 runs to 14 residues. V was clipped by 7 bases and J by 0 bases; unmatched bases: 4. Germline CDR1 and CDR2: GTSNPN and SVGIG (reference sequence).

The table lists this clonotype with many counts. The V call is TRBV6-2 or TRBV6-3, the J call TRBJ1-5; TRBD1 aligns across 7 bases. The ends lost 3 bases at V and 4 bases at J; junction bases unmatched: 9. In germline, CDR1 is MNHEY, CDR2 SVGEGT. The CDR3 totals 16 residues. The CDR3 DNA reads as TGTGCCAGCAGTTATCTCTCGACAGGGTCGAATCAGCCCCAGCATTTT. Translating gives CASSYLSTGSNQPQHF.